A single sample gave rise to the 21 T cell receptor beta chains below, sequenced in a study of T cell responses to AZD1222 COVID-19 vaccine. The data were produced by immunoSEQ multiplex PCR, yet TCRdb's version contains in-frame clones alone and is incomplete. Here the sample spans 150,000 to 200,000 clones, roughly 89% being singletons. The sequences come from peripheral blood, collected on day 0 of AZD1222 vaccination. Source of these receptors: an adult in good health.

The V and J genes are TRBV7-8 and TRBJ2-5, with 8 bases aligning to TRBD1. Trimming at V came to 3 bases and at J to 3 bases, leaving 3 bases not matched to a gene. The CDR3 covers 14 residues. Germline CDR1 and CDR2: SGHVS and FQNEAQ. CDR3 sequence: CASSFLTGEETQYF. CDR3 nucleotides: TGTGCCAGCAGCTTTTTGACAGGGGAAGAGACCCAGTACTTC.

This sequence joins TRBV6-5 and TRBJ1-5, with D possibly matching TRBD1 (6 bases). The CDR3 consists of 14 residues. Germline-derived CDR1 and CDR2 are MNHEY and SVGAGI. V gave up 6 bases and J gave up 5 bases, with 14 bases separating them. The CDR3 region has the DNA TGTGCCAGCAGCTTCACAGGGCTCGATCAGCCCCAGCATTTT. Encoded protein: CASSFTGLDQPQHF.

The genes are TRBV10-3 and TRBJ2-2; 10 bases line up with TRBD1. V lost 5 bases to trimming and J lost 7 bases; unmatched junction nucleotides: 7. The germline CDR1 and CDR2 sequences are ENHRY and SYGVKD. The CDR3 contains 15 residues. CDR3 sequence: CAISPGQGPGGELFF. CDR3 sequence (DNA): TGTGCCATCAGTCCGGGACAGGGGCCCGGCGGGGAGCTGTTTTTT.

J is TRBJ2-3 and V is TRBV18; tentatively, D is TRBD1 (5 bases). V lost 5 bases, J lost 0 bases, and 9 bases lay in between. Looked up from germline, CDR1 is KGHSH and CDR2 is LQKENI. CDR3 length equals 14 residues. CDR3 sequence: CASSTGPSTDTQYF. Written as DNA, the CDR3 is TGTGCCAGCTCAACAGGTCCAAGCACAGATACGCAGTATTTT.

The chain has TRBV7-8 and TRBJ2-2; a weak D match, TRBD2 (6 bases). Between the trimmed V and J ends, which lost 5 bases and 3 bases, there was a span of 13 bases. The CDR3 has 15 amino acids. From germline, CDR1 is SGHVS and CDR2 FQNEAQ. As DNA, the CDR3 is TGTGCCAGCAGCCCGACTAGAGTCCACACCGGGGAGCTGTTTTTT. Its protein is CASSPTRVHTGELFF.

The chain carries TRBV7-9 and TRBJ1-3; D ambiguous. Looked up from germline, CDR1 is SEHNR and CDR2 is FQNEAQ (reference sequence). The CDR3 runs to 13 residues. Trimming left V 1 base short and J 4 bases short, with 5 bases between. The CDR3 nucleotides are TGTGCCAGCAGCTTAGGGTCCGGAAACACCATATATTTT. This codes for CASSLGSGNTIYF. The entire variable domain, with the rest obtained from reference TRBV7-9 and TRBJ1-3, is as follows: DTGVSQNPRHKITKRGQNVTFRCDPISEHNRLYWYRQTLGQGPEFLTYFQNEAQLEKSRLLSDRFSAERPKGSFSTLEIQRTEQGDSAMYLCASSLGSGNTIYFGEGSWLTVV.

V is TRBV27 and J is TRBJ2-3, with D possibly TRBD1 on 5 matching bases. CDR3 length: 14 residues. Trimming shortened V by 6 bases and J by 4 bases, and 14 bases separated the two germline ends. Germline V gives CDR1 MNHEY, CDR2 SMNVEV (reference sequence). The CDR3 nucleotides are TGTGCCAGCAGCCGTGACACAGGAGCAGATACGCAGTATTTT. Protein product: CASSRDTGADTQYF.

The gene calls are TRBV10-3 and TRBJ1-2, with 7 positions matching TRBD1. This CDR3 contains 14 residues. CDR1 ENHRY and CDR2 SYGVKD come from the germline V gene. The V segment lost 6 bases and the J segment 8 bases; nucleotides outside the gene matches: 12. The CDR3 DNA reads TGTGCCATCAGCGAAACCAGGGGGTCTTGGGGCTACACCTTC. It encodes CAISETRGSWGYTF.

The chain is built from TRBV10-3 and TRBJ2-7; D may match TRBD1 or TRBD2 (5 bases each). There are 13 residues in the CDR3. The germline CDR1 and CDR2 sequences are ENHRY and SYGVKD. The ends were cut back, 6 bases at V and 2 bases at J, with 11 bases in the middle. Written as DNA, the CDR3 is TGTGCCATCAGGGGGGAGTCCCCCTACGAGCAGTACTTC. Translated: CAIRGESPYEQYF.

CDR3 residues: CASSLADMTGYATNEKLFF. The CDR3 coding sequence is TGCGCCAGCAGCTTGGCGGACATGACAGGGTATGCAACTAATGAAAAACTGTTTTTT. V and J are TRBV5-1 and TRBJ1-4; 7 bases align to TRBD1. The trim removed 0 bases at V and 0 bases at J, leaving 11 bases unmatched. In germline, CDR1 is SGHRS, CDR2 YFSETQ. The CDR3 extends over 19 amino acids.

The V gene is TRBV3-1 (or the pseudogene TRBV3-2), the J gene TRBJ2-6, with D tentatively TRBD1 (6 bases). Germline-derived CDR1 and CDR2 are LGHDT and YNNKEL (reference sequence). V was trimmed by 6 bases and J by 0 bases, leaving 15 bases between them. The length of the CDR3 is 17 residues. The CDR3 region has the DNA TGTGCCAGCAGAGACCCGGGACACCCCTCTGGGGCCAACGTCCTGACTTTC. This gives the protein CASRDPGHPSGANVLTF.

This clone was seen only a few times. This chain joins TRBV6-1 and TRBJ1-5, with D perhaps matching TRBD1 (5 bases). This CDR3 contains 14 residues. Germline V gene lookup returns CDR1 MNHNS and CDR2 SASEGT. The V end was cut by 1 base, the J end by 6 bases, with 10 bases between. CDR3 in DNA: TGTGCCAGCAGTGAAGAGCCAGGGAGTCAGCCCCAGCATTTT. This gives the protein CASSEEPGSQPQHF.

The chain employs TRBV5-1 and TRBJ2-7, with 10 bases identical to TRBD1. From germline, CDR1 is SGHRS and CDR2 YFSETQ. CDR3 length equals 16 residues. J was trimmed by 3 bases and V by 3 bases; bases with no gene match: 9. The CDR3 DNA reads as TGCGCCAGCAGCTCCCTCCGAGGGACAGGGGTCTACGAGCAGTACTTC. Translating gives CASSSLRGTGVYEQYF.

The rearrangement links TRBV27 to TRBJ2-1; no firm D call. The V gene's germline CDR1 is MNHEY and CDR2 SMNVEV (reference sequence). V lost 6 bases to trimming and J lost 6 bases, with 9 bases between them. CDR3 size: 12 residues. CDR3 bases: TGTGCCAGCAGGCGATCCGTCAATGAGCAGTTCTTC. This codes for CASRRSVNEQFF.

This clone was seen a single time. V usage is TRBV7-9 and J usage is TRBJ2-2; 11 bases align to TRBD2. Per the germline V gene, CDR1 is SEHNR and CDR2 is FQNEAQ (reference sequence). J was trimmed by 7 bases and V by 4 bases; bases with no gene match: 17. This CDR3 is 19 amino acids long. Here the CDR3 reads CASSSTGLAGPRYIGELFF. CDR3 DNA sequence: TGTGCCAGCAGCTCGACCGGACTAGCGGGTCCAAGGTATATCGGGGAGCTGTTTTTT.

V is TRBV20-1 and J is TRBJ2-1; TRBD2 matches at 8 bases. This CDR3 is 14 amino acids long. Trimming at V came to 3 bases and at J to 2 bases, leaving 3 bases not matched to a gene. Germline CDR1 is DFQATT and CDR2 is SNEGSKA (reference sequence). DNA for the CDR3: TGCAGTGCTAGTTTAGCGGGACCCTACAATGAGCAGTTCTTC. It yields the protein CSASLAGPYNEQFF.

The rearrangement links TRBV4-1 to TRBJ2-1; unclear D gene. CDR3 length equals 16 residues. The germline V and J ends were trimmed by 0 bases and 6 bases, with 15 bases remaining between them. Germline CDR1 is MGHRA and CDR2 is YSYEKL. The CDR3 nucleotides read TGCGCCAGCAGCCAAGATGAACGGTATTCCGGCAATGAGCAGTTCTTC. This translates into CASSQDERYSGNEQFF.

This chain uses TRBV30 with TRBJ1-4; TRBD1 is a possible D gene (5 bases). Trimming stripped 7 bases from V and 0 bases from J, with 12 bases between. This CDR3 is 14 amino acids long. Germline V gene lookup returns CDR1 GTSNPN and CDR2 SVGIG (reference sequence). The CDR3 here is CASTRVATNEKLFF. CDR3 bases: TGTGCCTCGACCAGGGTTGCAACTAATGAAAAACTGTTTTTT.

The rearrangement uses TRBV4-2 and TRBJ2-1; possible D gene TRBD2, 5 bases. From germline, CDR1 is LGHNA and CDR2 YNFKEQ. V was clipped by 0 bases and J by 5 bases, with 5 bases between them. This CDR3 comprises 13 residues. CDR3 sequence reads: CASSQEGDNEQFF. The CDR3 nucleotides are TGTGCCAGCAGCCAAGAGGGAGACAATGAGCAGTTCTTC.

This chain uses TRBV19 with TRBJ2-1; no clear D. This CDR3 has 15 residues. Germline values: CDR1 LNHDA, CDR2 SQIVND (reference sequence). V dropped 3 bases and J dropped 0 bases, with 9 bases sitting between them. CDR3 region: CASSISGISYNEQFF. For the CDR3, the DNA is TGTGCCAGTAGTATTTCAGGAATCTCCTACAATGAGCAGTTCTTC.

This clone was detected only once. The V and J genes are TRBV5-1 and TRBJ1-6; tentative D call: TRBD1 (6 bases). The V and J ends lost 3 bases and 7 bases respectively, with 14 bases between them. The CDR3 extends over 15 amino acids. Per germline, CDR1 SGHRS and CDR2 YFSETQ. The CDR3 spells CASSSTGTRNSPLHF. For the CDR3, the DNA is TGCGCCAGCAGCTCCACCGGGACAAGGAATTCACCCCTCCACTTT.